This T cell receptor (beta chain) was found in a study of blood T cell repertoires in COVID-19. Study information: Some COVID-19 samples were acute and others convalescent; all came from the United States, Italy and Spain. From T cells, B-cell-depleted T cells, or PBMCs came the material, which was cDNA or gDNA.

Germline-derived CDR1 and CDR2 are MNHEY and SVGEGT. After removal of 0 bases from V and 7 bases from J, the junction contained 8 bases not matched to a gene. The CDR3 runs to 16 residues. Cohort allocation depended upon clinical history that participants reported. Profiled with immunoSEQ multiplex PCR; TCRdb holds only in-frame clones, not every one. The sample contains 150,000 or so clones, about 86% of which appear only once. The sequenced sample was PBMCs or T cells enriched from blood (not recorded which). J is TRBJ1-5 and V is TRBV6-2 or TRBV6-3, with 8 bases identical to TRBD1. The TCR was taken from a man between 45 and 60 years old who had recovered from COVID-19. The CDR3 spells CASSYSGRGRDQPQHF. The CDR3 DNA reads TGTGCCAGCAGTTACTCTGGCAGGGGGCGTGACCAGCCCCAGCATTTT.